This entry is about one T cell receptor beta chain. This clonotype has only a few counts. Its target antigen remains unknown. Base-call qualities are not available, and no considerably larger clone is one nucleotide away. Ficoll-Paque density gradient centrifugation was used to isolate PBMCs. The sample comes from a study of T-cell memory formation after mild COVID-19 (dated by TCRdb to the early 2020s). Some background on the complete study: TCR sequence clusters from the two donors were largely donor specific. Two young, previously healthy adult volunteers, one female and one male, were included in the cohort. In a couple of donors, T-cell clones that expanded and contracted after mild COVID-19 were tracked by sequencing TCRalpha and TCRbeta repertoires over time.

The instrument was an Illumina NovaSeq 6000. Using 5'RACE with constant-segment primers, TCRalpha and TCRbeta cDNA libraries were constructed, with sample barcodes and unique molecular identifiers added in the process. Trizol reagent was used to extract RNA from every sample. Amplification of the libraries took two PCR steps, and the second step added a second sample barcode plus Illumina TruSeq adapters. The libraries were sequenced on an Illumina NovaSeq using 2 x 150 bp paired-end reads. In the authors' own workflow: The reads were demultiplexed and collapsed into UMI-guided consensus sequences using migec v1.2.7. Using mixcr v2.1.11, the UMI consensuses were aligned to TRA and TRB V and J templates and assembled into clonotypes. A clonotype was counted as expanded or contracted only when both edgeR and NoisET called the clonotype significant, with the noise models trained on biological replicates. For edgeR calls, a false discovery rate-adjusted p below 0.01 and a log2 fold-change threshold of 1 were applied. As an exploratory analysis of dynamics, max-normalized trajectories of the 1000 most abundant clonotypes were examined by PCA with hierarchical clustering. Each responding clone was given a CD4 or CD8 phenotype based on the CD4+ and CD8+ repertoires, which had been sequenced separately. In-frame beta chains were kept once TCRdb had trimmed the public reads at Q25 with fastp and called clones with MiXCR. Here each entry gathers all rows of one CDR3 protein and keeps the most common genes and DNA. TCRdb assigned the V and J calls; the authors' analysis was not used. The sample table holds roughly 400,000 distinct CDR3 sequences, of which roughly 15% were seen once. The top ten clonotypes cover roughly a fifth of the sample.

The study at large found these results: Only two mild cases were covered in the study, and larger cohorts including severe cases with pre-infection samples were considered necessary. Contracting CD4+ clones turned up mainly in the CM and EM memory subsets, whereas EMRA was where CD8+ clones were enriched. Clones contracting from day 15 to 85 had balanced CD4/CD8 phenotypes, while a second wave expanding from day 15 to 37 was biased towards CD4+. Whether the second-wave clones peaking on day 37 were SARS-CoV-2 specific was not confirmed. Some responding clones were found in pre-infection memory, which suggests that pre-existing cross-reactive memory T cells took part in the SARS-CoV-2 response.

Sequenced material: PBMCs or a T cell subset sorted from them (not recorded which). The TCR sequence derives from a man younger than 30 who had mild COVID-19 (a few samples of this study predate the infection). The sample titles of this study are shuffled in the database, so cell type and time point are left out; the donor was told from shared clones.

The nucleotide sequence is TGTGCCAGCAGTCAGGGGTGGGAGGCTTTCTTT. This translates into CASSQGWEAFF. The rearranged chain carries TRBV2 and TRBJ1-1; tentative D gene TRBD1, with 6 bases matching. The germline ends are 12 bases apart after V is trimmed by 5 bases and J by 11 bases. From the germline V gene, CDR1 is SNHLY and CDR2 is FYNNEI. Counted from cysteine to phenylalanine, this CDR3 has 11 amino acids. Of the read, only the CDR3 DNA is kept; its 33 bases are in frame from base 1.